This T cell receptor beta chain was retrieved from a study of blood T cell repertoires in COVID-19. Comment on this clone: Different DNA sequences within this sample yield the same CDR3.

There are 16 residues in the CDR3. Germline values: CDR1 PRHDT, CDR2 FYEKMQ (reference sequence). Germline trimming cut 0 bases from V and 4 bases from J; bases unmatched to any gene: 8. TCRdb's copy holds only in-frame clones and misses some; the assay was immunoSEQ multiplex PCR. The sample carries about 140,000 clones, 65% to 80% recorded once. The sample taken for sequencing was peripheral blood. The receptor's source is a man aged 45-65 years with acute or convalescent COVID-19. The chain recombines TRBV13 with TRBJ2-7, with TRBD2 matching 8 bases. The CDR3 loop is CASSLGGRGARYEQYF. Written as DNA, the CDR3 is TGTGCCAGCAGCTTAGGGGGGCGGGGGGCGAGATACGAGCAGTACTTC.